This T cell receptor beta chain was captured by sequencing in a study of blood T cell repertoires in COVID-19. Across the study: Sites in the United States, Italy and Spain provided acute and convalescent COVID-19 samples. T cells, B-cell-depleted T cells, or PBMCs supplied cDNA or gDNA.

Per the original data handling: Amplification from reference gene primers served as the basis for estimated nucleated cell counts. This table comes from immunoSEQ multiplex PCR, and its TCRdb copy is limited to in-frame clones, with some not included. V, J and clone size were drawn from that table, and D and trimming were deduced from the DNA. This table has about 89,000 clones, around 80% appearing once. The receptor's source is a man in his 70s with acute or convalescent COVID-19. Sequenced sample: peripheral blood.

CDR3 nucleotides: TGCAGCGTGGAGTTCTTGAGCGCTGGCCGGGTGGGTGAGCAGTTCTTC. This gives the protein CSVEFLSAGRVGEQFF. The chain recombines TRBV29-1 with TRBJ2-1; D unresolved. This CDR3 is built from 16 residues. V shed 6 bases and J shed 9 bases, with 27 bases lying between them. The germline V gene has CDR1 SQVTM and CDR2 ANQGSEA.